The clone carrying this TCR beta chain was seen at least ten times. What it recognizes is unknown. Molecular barcoded adaptors covering alpha/delta and beta/gamma chains were used on roughly 370 ng RNA. TCRdb reprocessed the reads via MiXCR and lists one record per CDR3 protein. The table has 100,000 to 150,000 distinct CDR3 sequences, about 13% seen once; the top ten hold more than 6.5%. The sample belongs to a study of read filtering for tumor transcriptome and immune sequencing. Study at large: DNase treatment preceded whole-transcriptome library preparation. Overall study results and limits: Without single-read clonotypes, shared clonotype proportions correlated more between IR-seq and RNA-seq.

Every patient had bone marrow sampled while the disease was active. This sequence was found in a donor at least 40 years old with multiple myeloma. Sequencing used a population of CD138-negative cells sorted from bone marrow.

CDR3 in amino acids: CASSYSMRRGDTQYF. The CDR3 nucleotides read TGTGCCAGCAGTTACTCGATGAGGCGGGGAGATACGCAGTATTTT. This chain uses TRBV6-2 or TRBV6-3 with TRBJ2-3, with TRBD2 as a possible D gene (6 bases). V was clipped by 0 bases and J by 5 bases, with 12 bases between them. Germline loops: CDR1 MNHEY, CDR2 SVGEGT. The length of the CDR3 is 15 residues.